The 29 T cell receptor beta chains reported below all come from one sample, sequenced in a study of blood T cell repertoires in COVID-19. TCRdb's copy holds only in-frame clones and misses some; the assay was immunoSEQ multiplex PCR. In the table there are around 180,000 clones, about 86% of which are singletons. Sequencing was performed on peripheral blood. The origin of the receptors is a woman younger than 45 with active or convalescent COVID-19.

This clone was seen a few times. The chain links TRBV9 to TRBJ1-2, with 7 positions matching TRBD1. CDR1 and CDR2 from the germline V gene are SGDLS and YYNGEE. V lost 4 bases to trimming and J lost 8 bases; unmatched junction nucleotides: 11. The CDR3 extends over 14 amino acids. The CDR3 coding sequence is TGTGCCAGCAGCCCTACTACAGGGGCCACGGGCTACACCTTC. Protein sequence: CASSPTTGATGYTF.

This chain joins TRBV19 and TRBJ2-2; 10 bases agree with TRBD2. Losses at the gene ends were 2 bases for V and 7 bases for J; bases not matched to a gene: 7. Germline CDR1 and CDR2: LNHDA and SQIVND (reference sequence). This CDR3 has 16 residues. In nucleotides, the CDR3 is TGTGCCAGTAGTATATTCCTAGCGGGAGTTGGCGGGGAGCTGTTTTTT. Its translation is CASSIFLAGVGGELFF.

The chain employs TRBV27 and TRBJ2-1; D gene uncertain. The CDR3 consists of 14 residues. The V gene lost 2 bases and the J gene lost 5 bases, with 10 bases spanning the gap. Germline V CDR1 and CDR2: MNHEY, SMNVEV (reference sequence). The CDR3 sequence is CASSLAVFNNEQFF. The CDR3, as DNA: TGTGCCAGCAGTTTAGCGGTTTTCAACAATGAGCAGTTCTTC.

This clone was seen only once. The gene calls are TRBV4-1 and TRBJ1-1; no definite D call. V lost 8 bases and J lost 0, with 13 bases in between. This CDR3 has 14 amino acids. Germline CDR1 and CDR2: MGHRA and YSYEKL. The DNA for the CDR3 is TGCGCCAGCGGTACCTTTACGGTGAACACTGAAGCTTTCTTT. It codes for CASGTFTVNTEAFF.

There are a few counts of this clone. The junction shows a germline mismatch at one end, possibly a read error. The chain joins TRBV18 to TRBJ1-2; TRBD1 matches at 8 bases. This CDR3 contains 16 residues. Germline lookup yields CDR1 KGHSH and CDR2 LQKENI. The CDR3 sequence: CASSTPTTGVDYGYTF. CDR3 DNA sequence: TGTGCCAGCTCAACACCTACGACAGGGGTGGACTATGGCTACACCTTC.

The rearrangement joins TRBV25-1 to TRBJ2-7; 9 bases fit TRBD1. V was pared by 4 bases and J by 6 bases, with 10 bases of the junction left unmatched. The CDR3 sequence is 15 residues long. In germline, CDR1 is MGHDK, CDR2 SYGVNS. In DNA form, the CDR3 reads TGTGCCAGCAGTGCCCCGGGACAGGGTATGTTCGAGCAGTACTTC. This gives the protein CASSAPGQGMFEQYF.

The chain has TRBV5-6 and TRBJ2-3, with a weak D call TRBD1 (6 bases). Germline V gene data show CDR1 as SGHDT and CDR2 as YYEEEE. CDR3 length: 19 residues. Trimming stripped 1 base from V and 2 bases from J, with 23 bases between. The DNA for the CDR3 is TGTGCCAGCAGCTTGTTCGACAGGACCCCGGTTGGACACACAGATACGCAGTATTTT. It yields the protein CASSLFDRTPVGHTDTQYF.

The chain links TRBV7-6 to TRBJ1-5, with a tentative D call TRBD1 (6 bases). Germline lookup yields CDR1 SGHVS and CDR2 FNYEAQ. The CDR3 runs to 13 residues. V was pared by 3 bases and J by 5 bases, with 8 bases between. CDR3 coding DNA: TGTGCCAGCAGCTTTGCAGGGGATCAGCCCCAGCATTTT. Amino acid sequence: CASSFAGDQPQHF.

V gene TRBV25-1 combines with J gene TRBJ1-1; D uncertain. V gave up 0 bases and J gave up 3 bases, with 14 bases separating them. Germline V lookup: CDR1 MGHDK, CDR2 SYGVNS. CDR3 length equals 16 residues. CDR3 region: CASSEYGSPEDTEAFF. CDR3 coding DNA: TGTGCCAGCAGTGAATATGGCAGTCCCGAGGACACTGAAGCTTTCTTT.

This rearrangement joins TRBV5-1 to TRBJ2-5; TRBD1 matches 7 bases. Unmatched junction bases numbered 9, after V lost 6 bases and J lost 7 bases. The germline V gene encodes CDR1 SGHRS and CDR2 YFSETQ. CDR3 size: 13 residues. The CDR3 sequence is CASTGDRDGTQYF. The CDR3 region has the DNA TGCGCCAGCACAGGAGACAGGGACGGGACCCAGTACTTC.

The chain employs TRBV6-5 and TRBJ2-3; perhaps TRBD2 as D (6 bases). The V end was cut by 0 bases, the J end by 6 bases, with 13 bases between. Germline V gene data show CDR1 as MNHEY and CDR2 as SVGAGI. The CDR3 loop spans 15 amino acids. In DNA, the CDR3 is TGTGCCAGCAGTTACTCACGGGAAGGGAGGGATACGCAGTATTTT. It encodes CASSYSREGRDTQYF.

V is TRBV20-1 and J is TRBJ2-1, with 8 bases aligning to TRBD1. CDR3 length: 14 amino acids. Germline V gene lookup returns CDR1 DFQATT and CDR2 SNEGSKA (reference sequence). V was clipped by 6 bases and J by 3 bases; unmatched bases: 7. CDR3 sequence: CSASPGGRYNEQFF. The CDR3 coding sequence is TGCAGTGCGAGTCCAGGGGGCCGCTACAATGAGCAGTTCTTC.

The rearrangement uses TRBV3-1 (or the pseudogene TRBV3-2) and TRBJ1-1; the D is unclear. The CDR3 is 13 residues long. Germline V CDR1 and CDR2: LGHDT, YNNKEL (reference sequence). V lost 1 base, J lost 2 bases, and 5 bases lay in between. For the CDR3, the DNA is TGTGCCAGCAGCCAAGGCGTCAACACTGAAGCTTTCTTT. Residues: CASSQGVNTEAFF.

The CDR3 reads CASRSDSSSYNEQFF. The CDR3 DNA follows: TGTGCCAGCAGGTCGGACAGCAGCTCCTACAATGAGCAGTTCTTC. The rearrangement joins TRBV27 to TRBJ2-1; a weak D match, TRBD1 (6 bases). CDR3 length: 15 amino acids. CDR1 is MNHEY, CDR2 SMNVEV, per germline (reference sequence). Trimming shortened V by 6 bases and J by 0 bases, and 12 bases separated the two germline ends.

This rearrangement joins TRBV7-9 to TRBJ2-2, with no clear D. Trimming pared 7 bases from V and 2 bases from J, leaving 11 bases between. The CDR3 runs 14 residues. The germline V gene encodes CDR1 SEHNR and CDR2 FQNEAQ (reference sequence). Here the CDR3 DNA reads TGTGCCAGCACCGGAGACCTCAACACCGGGGAGCTGTTTTTT. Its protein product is CASTGDLNTGELFF.

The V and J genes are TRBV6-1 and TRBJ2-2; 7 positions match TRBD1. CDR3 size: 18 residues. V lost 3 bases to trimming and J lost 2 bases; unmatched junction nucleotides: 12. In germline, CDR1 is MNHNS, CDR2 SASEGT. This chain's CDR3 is CASSDPGQILHNTGELFF. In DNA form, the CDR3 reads TGTGCCAGCAGTGACCCGGGACAGATTCTACATAACACCGGGGAGCTGTTTTTT.

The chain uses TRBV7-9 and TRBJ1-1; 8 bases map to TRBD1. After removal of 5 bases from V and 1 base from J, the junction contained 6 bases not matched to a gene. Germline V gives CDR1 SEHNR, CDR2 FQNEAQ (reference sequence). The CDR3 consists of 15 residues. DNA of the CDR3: TGTGCCAGCAGCCCCTGGACAGGGAGGAACACTGAAGCTTTCTTT. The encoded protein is CASSPWTGRNTEAFF.

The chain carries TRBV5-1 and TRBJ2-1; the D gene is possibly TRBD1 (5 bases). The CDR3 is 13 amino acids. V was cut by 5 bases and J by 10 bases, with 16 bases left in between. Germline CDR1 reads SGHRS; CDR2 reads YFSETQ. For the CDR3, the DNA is TGCGCCAGCAGTCACTGGGAAGGGGCGGAGCAGTTCTTC. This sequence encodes CASSHWEGAEQFF.

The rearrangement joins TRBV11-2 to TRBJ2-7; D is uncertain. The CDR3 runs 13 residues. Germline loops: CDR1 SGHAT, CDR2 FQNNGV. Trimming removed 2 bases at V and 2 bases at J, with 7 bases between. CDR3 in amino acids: CASSLPRTYEQYF. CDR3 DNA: TGTGCCAGCAGCTTACCCAGAACCTACGAGCAGTACTTC.

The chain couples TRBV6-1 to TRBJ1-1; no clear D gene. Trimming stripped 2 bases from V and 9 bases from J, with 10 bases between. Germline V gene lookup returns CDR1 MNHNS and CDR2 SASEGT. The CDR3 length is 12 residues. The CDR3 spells CASSELGGKAFF. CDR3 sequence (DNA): TGTGCCAGCAGTGAACTGGGAGGCAAAGCTTTCTTT.

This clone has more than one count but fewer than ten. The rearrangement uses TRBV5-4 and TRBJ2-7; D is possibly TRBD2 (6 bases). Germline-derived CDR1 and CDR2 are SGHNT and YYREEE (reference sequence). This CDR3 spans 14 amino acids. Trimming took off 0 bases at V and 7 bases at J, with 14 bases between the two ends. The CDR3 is CASSLVGGTREQYF. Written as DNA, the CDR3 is TGTGCCAGCAGCTTGGTCGGGGGAACGAGGGAGCAGTACTTC.

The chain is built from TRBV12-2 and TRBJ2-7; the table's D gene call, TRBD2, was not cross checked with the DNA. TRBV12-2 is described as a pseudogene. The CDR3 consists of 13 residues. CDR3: CASRLIAGNEQYF. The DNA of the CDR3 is TGTGCAAGTCGCCTCATAGCGGGGAACGAGCAGTACTTC.

The CDR3: CASSQVASGGAQETQYF. Here the CDR3 DNA reads TGCGCCAGCAGCCAAGTTGCTAGCGGGGGGGCCCAAGAGACCCAGTACTTC. The chain recombines TRBV4-1 with TRBJ2-5; TRBD2 aligns across 12 bases. Germline values: CDR1 MGHRA, CDR2 YSYEKL. This CDR3 is 17 amino acids long. V shed 1 base, J shed 1 base, and the junction held 4 bases outside the gene matches.

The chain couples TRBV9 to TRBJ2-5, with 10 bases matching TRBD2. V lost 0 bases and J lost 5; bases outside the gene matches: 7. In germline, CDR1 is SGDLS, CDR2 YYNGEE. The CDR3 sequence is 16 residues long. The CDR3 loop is CASSVDLAGEWETQYF. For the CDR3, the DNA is TGTGCCAGCAGCGTAGATCTAGCGGGAGAATGGGAGACCCAGTACTTC.

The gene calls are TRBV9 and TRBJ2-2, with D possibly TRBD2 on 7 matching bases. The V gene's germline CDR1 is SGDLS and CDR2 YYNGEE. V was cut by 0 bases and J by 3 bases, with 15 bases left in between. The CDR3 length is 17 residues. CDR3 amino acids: CASSVGRGGEDTGELFF. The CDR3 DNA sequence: TGTGCCAGCAGCGTAGGCAGGGGAGGGGAGGACACCGGGGAGCTGTTTTTT.

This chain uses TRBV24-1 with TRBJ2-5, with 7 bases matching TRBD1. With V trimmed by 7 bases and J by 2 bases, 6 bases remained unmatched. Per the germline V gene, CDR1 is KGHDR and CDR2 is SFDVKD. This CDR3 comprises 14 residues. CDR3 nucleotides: TGTGCCACCAGGCGACAGGGATCGCAAGAGACCCAGTACTTC. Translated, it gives CATRRQGSQETQYF.

CDR3 amino acids: CASSLGQNYGYTF. In DNA form, the CDR3 reads TGTGCCAGCAGCTTAGGCCAGAACTATGGCTACACCTTC. The chain employs TRBV7-9 and TRBJ1-2, with D uncertain. Per germline, CDR1 SEHNR and CDR2 FQNEAQ (reference sequence). The V end was cut by 1 base, the J end by 2 bases, with 5 bases between. The CDR3 extends over 13 amino acids. The complete variable domain, with remaining parts taken from reference TRBV7-9 and TRBJ1-2, reads DTGVSQNPRHKITKRGQNVTFRCDPISEHNRLYWYRQTLGQGPEFLTYFQNEAQLEKSRLLSDRFSAERPKGSFSTLEIQRTEQGDSAMYLCASSLGQNYGYTFGSGTRLTVV.

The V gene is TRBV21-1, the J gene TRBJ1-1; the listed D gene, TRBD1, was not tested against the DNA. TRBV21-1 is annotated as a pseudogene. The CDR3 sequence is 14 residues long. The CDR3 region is CASSWSGGNTEAFF. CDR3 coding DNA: TGTGCCAGCAGCTGGTCAGGGGGGAACACTGAAGCTTTCTTT.

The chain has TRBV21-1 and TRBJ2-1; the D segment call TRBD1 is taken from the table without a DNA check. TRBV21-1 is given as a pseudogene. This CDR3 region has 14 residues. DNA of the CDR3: TGTGCCAGCAGCACGGAGACAGACTACAATGAGCAGTTCTTC. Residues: CASSTETDYNEQFF.